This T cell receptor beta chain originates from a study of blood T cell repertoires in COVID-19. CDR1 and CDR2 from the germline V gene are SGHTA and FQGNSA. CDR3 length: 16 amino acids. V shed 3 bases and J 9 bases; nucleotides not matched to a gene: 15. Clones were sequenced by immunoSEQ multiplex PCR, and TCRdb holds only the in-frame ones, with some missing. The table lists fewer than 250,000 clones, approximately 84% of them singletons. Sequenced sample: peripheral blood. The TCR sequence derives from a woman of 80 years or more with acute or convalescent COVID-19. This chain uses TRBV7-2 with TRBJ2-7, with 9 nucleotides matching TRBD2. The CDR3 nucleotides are TGTGCCAGCAGCTTTAGGGCTAGCGGGACTCCTTCGTCGCAGTACTTC. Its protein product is CASSFRASGTPSSQYF.